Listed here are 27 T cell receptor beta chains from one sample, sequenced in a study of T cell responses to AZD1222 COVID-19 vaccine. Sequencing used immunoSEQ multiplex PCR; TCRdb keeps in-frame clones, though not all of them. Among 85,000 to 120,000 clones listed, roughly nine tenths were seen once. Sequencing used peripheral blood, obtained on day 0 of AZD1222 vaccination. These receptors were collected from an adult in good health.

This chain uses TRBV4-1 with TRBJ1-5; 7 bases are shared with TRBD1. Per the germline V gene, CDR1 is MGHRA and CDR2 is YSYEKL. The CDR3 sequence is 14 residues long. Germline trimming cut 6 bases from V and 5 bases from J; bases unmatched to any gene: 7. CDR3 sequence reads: CASRKGAWHQPQHF. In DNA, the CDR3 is TGCGCCAGCAGGAAGGGGGCTTGGCATCAGCCCCAGCATTTT.

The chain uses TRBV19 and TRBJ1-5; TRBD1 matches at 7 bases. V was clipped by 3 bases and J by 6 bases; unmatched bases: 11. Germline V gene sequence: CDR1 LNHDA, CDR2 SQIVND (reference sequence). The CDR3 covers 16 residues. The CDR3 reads CASSIASQGELQPQHF. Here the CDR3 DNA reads TGTGCCAGTAGTATCGCTTCTCAGGGGGAGCTTCAGCCCCAGCATTTT.

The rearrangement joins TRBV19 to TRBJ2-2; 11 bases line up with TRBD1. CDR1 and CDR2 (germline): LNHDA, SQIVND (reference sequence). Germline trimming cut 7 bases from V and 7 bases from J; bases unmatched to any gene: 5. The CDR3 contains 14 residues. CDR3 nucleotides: TGTGCCAGTACGGACAGGGGGCCGTTCGGGGAGCTGTTTTTT. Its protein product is CASTDRGPFGELFF.

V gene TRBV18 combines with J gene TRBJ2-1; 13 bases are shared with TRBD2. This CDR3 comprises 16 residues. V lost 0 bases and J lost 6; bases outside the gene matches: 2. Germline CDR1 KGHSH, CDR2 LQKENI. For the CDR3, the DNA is TGTGCCAGCTCACCACCGGGGACTAGCGGGACCAATGAGCAGTTCTTC. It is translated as CASSPPGTSGTNEQFF.

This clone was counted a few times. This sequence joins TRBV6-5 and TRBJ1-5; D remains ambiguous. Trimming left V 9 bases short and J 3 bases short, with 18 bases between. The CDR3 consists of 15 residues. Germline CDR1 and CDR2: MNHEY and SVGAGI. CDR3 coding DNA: TGTGCCAGTAGGTTAAGGCAGGACCACAATCAGCCCCAGCATTTT. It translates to CASRLRQDHNQPQHF.

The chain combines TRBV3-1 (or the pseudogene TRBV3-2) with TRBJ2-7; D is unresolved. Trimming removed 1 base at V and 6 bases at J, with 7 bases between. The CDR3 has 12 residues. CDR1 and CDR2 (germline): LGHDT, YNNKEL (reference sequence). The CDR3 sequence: CASSQGLGEQYF. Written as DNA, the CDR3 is TGTGCCAGCAGCCAAGGACTTGGCGAGCAGTACTTC.

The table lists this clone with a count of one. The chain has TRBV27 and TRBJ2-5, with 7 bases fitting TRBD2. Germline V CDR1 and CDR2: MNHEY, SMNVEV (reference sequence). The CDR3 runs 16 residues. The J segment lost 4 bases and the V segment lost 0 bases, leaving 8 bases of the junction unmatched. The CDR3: CASSLSGLGPLETQYF. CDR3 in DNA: TGTGCCAGCAGTTTATCCGGACTAGGGCCCTTAGAGACCCAGTACTTC.

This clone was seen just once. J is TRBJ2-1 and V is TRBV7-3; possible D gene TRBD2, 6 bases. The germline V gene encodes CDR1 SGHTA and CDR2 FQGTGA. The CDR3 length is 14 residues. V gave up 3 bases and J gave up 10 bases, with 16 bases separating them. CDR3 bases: TGTGCCAGCAGCTTCCCCGGACTGGAGGGAGAGCAGTTCTTC. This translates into CASSFPGLEGEQFF.

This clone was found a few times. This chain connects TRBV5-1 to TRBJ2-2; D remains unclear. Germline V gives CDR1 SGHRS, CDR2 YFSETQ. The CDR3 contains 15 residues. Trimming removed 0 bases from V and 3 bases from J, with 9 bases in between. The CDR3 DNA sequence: TGCGCCAGCAGCTTGGAATTCCGAGACACCGGGGAGCTGTTTTTT. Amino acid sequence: CASSLEFRDTGELFF.

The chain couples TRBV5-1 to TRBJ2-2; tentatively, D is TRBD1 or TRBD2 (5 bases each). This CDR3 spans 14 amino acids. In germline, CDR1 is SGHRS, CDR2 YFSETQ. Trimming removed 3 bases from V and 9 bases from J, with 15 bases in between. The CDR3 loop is CASSSGTQGRELFF. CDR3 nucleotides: TGCGCCAGCAGCTCCGGGACCCAAGGCAGGGAGCTGTTTTTT.

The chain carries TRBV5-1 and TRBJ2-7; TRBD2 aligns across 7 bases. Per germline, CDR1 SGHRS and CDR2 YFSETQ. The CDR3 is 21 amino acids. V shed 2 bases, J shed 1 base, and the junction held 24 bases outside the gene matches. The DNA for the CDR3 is TGCGCCAGCAGCTTTTCAGGACCACGGGGAGCGGGACCCCACAGTTCCTACGAGCAGTACTTC. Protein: CASSFSGPRGAGPHSSYEQYF.

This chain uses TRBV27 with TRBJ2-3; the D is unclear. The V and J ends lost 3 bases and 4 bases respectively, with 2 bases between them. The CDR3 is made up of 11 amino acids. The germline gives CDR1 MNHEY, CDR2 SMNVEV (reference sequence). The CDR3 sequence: CASSLADTQYF. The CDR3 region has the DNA TGTGCCAGCAGTTTGGCAGATACGCAGTATTTT.

Written as DNA, the CDR3 is TGTGCCAGCACCAATCTAGGGGTATCCTACGAGCAGTACTTC. This translates into CASTNLGVSYEQYF. The genes are TRBV3-1 (or the pseudogene TRBV3-2) and TRBJ2-7; a possible D gene is TRBD1 (5 bases). Trimming pared 7 bases from V and 1 base from J, leaving 14 bases between. Germline V gene sequence: CDR1 LGHDT, CDR2 YNNKEL (reference sequence). This CDR3 has 14 amino acids.

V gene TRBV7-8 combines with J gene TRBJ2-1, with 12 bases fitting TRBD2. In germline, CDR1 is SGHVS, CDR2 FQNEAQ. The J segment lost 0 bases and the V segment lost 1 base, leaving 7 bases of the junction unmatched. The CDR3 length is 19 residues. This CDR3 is CASSLDDPSGGASYNEQFF. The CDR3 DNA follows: TGTGCCAGCAGCTTAGATGACCCTAGCGGGGGGGCCTCCTACAATGAGCAGTTCTTC.

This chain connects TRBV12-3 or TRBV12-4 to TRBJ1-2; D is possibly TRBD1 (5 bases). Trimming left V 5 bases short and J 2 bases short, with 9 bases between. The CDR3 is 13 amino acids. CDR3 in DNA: TGTGCCAGCAGTCTGGGGGGAAACTATGGCTACACCTTC. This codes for CASSLGGNYGYTF.

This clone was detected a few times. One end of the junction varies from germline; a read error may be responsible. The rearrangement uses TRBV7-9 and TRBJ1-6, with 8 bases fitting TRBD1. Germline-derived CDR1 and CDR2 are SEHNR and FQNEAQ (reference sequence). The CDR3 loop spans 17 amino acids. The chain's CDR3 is CASSTHDLRGHKSPLHF. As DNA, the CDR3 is TGTGCCAGCAGCACACACGACCTCAGGGGGCATAAATCACCCCTCCACTTT. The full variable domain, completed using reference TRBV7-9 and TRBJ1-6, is DTGVSQNPRHKITKRGQNVTFRCDPISEHNRLYWYRQTLGQGPEFLTYFQNEAQLEKSRLLSDRFSAERPKGSFSTLEIQRTEQGDSAMYLCASSTHDLRGHKSPLHFGNGTRLTVT.

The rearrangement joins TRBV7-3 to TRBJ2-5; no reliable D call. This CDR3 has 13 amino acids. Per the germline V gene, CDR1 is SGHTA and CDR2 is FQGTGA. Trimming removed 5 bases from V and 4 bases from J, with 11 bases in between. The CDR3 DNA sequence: TGTGCCAGCAGCCCGACCATGGGAGAGACCCAGTACTTC. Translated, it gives CASSPTMGETQYF.

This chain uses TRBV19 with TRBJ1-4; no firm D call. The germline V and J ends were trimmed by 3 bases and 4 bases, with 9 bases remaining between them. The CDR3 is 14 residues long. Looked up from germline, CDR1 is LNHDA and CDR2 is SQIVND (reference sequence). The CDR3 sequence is CASSMRQINEKLFF. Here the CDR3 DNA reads TGTGCCAGTAGTATGAGGCAGATTAATGAAAAACTGTTTTTT.

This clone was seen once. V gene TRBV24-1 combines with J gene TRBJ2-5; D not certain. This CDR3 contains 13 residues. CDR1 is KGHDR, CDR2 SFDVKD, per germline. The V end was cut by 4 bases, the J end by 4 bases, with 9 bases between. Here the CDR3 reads CATSERTLETQYF. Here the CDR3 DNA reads TGTGCCACCAGTGAGCGTACTCTAGAGACCCAGTACTTC.

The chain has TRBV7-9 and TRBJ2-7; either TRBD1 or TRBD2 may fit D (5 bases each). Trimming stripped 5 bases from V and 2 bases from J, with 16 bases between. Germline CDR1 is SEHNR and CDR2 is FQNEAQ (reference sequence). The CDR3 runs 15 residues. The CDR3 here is CASSHGAIRPYEQYF. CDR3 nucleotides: TGTGCCAGCAGCCACGGGGCCATTCGGCCCTACGAGCAGTACTTC.

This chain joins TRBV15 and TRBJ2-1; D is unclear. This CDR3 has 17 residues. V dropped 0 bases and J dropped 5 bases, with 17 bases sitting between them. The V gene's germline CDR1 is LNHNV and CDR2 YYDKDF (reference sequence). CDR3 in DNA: TGTGCCACCAGCAGAGATGCCAACCCATCCACCCACAATGAGCAGTTCTTC. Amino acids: CATSRDANPSTHNEQFF.

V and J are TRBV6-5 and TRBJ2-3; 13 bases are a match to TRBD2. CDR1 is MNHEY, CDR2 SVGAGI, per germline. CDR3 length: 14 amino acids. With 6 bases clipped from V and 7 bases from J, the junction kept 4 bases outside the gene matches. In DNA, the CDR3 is TGTGCCAGCAGCGGACTAGCGGGAGCATATACGCAGTATTTT. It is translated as CASSGLAGAYTQYF.

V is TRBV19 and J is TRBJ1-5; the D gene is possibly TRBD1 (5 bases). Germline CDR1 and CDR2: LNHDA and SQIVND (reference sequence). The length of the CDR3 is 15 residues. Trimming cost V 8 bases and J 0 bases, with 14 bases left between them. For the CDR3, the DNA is TGTGCCAGTGGGGTACGACAGTTTAGCAATCAGCCCCAGCATTTT. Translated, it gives CASGVRQFSNQPQHF.

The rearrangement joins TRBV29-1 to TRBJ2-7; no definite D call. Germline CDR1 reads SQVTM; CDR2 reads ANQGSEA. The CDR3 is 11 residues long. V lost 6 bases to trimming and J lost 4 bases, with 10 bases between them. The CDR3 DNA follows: TGCAGCGTGGAAACAGAATACGAGCAGTACTTC. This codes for CSVETEYEQYF.

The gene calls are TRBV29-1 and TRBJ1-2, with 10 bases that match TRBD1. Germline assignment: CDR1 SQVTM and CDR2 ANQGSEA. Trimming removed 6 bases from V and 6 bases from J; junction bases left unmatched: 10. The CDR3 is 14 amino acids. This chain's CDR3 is CSVGQGQGGDGYTF. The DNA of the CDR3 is TGCAGCGTGGGCCAAGGACAGGGGGGAGATGGCTACACCTTC. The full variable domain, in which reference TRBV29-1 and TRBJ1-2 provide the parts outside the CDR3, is SAVISQKPSRDICQRGTSLTIQCQVDSQVTMMFWYRQQPGQSLTLIATANQGSEATYESGFVIDKFPISRPNLTFSTLTVSNMSPEDSSIYLCSVGQGQGGDGYTFGSGTRLTVV.

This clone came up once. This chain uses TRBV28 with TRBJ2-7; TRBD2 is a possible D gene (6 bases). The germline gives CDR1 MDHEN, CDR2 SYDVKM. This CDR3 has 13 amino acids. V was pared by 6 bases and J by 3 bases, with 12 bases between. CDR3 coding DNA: TGTGCCAGCAGCGGTAGCGGTAGCTACGAGCAGTACTTC. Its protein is CASSGSGSYEQYF. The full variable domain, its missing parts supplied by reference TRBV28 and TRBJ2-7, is DVKVTQSSRYLVKRTGEKVFLECVQDMDHENMFWYRQDPGLGLRLIYFSYDVKMKEKGDIPEGYSVSREKKERFSLILESASTNQTSMYLCASSGSGSYEQYFGPGTRLTVT.

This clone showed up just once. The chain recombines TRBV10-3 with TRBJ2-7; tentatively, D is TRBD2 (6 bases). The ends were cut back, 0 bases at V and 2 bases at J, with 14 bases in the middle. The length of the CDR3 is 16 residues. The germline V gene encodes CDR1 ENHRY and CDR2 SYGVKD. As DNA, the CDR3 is TGTGCCATCAGTGAGTCGATGGGGGGTGCAGCCTACGAGCAGTACTTC. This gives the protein CAISESMGGAAYEQYF.